This T cell receptor (beta chain) was documented in a study of spatial heterogeneity in lung cancer. Study-level findings and limits: Ubiquitous, expanded tumor-derived TCRs were more frequently observed in blood at resection than at follow-up.

The time point is: sample taken at primary tumor resection. Frozen PBMC, nontumor lung or tumor provided whole RNA, which was sequenced unsorted. V lost 3 bases and J lost 2, with 15 bases in between. The CDR3 is 16 amino acids. Per the germline V gene, CDR1 is LGHDT and CDR2 is YNNKEL (reference sequence). This clonotype was detected ten times or more. Its cognate antigen is unknown. TCR cDNA molecules each had a unique molecular identifier. TCRdb re-derived calls from the 5' RACE reads in MiXCR, one entry per CDR3 protein. The data contain tens of thousands of distinct CDR3 sequences, around 7% of them singletons.

The sample consisted of PBMCs, taken at surgery. The TCR comes from a female donor with early-stage non-small cell lung cancer. The J gene is TRBJ2-3, the V gene TRBV3-1, with D perhaps matching TRBD1 (6 bases). The CDR3 reads CASSQYRGGATDTQYF. The CDR3 DNA sequence: TGTGCCAGCAGCCAGTACAGAGGGGGAGCCACAGATACGCAGTATTTT.